The next 25 T cell receptor beta chains were all read from a single sample in a study of vaccination and CD4 T cells after COVID-19 (dated by TCRdb to 2021 to 2024). The sample's treatment or condition label, in plain terms: roughly 10-day PBMC culture with coronavirus spike peptide pools or control peptides (ViraFEST assay). Antigen specificity for these receptors is unknown. The library was prepared using PCR. Sequencing was carried out with an Illumina iSeq 100. At the Johns Hopkins FTIC core, DNA from the cultured CD4+ T cells underwent TCR sequencing with the Oncomine TCR Beta short-read assay. TCRdb ran its own pipeline on the public reads, namely fastp trimming at Q25 and MiXCR clone calling, and kept in-frame beta chains. CDR3 protein sequences are deduplicated, and each keeps its most common genes and DNA. The sample records roughly 12,000 distinct CDR3 sequences, about half of which are singletons. The ten largest clones add up to about 16% of the sample.

Sequences were obtained from CD4+ T cells from blood, cultured in vitro. The receptors stem from a human donor who had recovered from COVID-19.

This clonotype has only a few counts. The chain joins TRBV2 to TRBJ2-3, with D possibly TRBD1 on 6 matching bases. The CDR3 loop spans 12 amino acids. The germline V gene has CDR1 SNHLY and CDR2 FYNNEI. V was pared by 7 bases and J by 6 bases, with 11 bases between. This chain's CDR3 is CASNRAFDTQYF. CDR3 sequence (DNA): TGTGCCAGCAACAGGGCCTTTGATACGCAGTATTTT.

This clonotype was detected once. V usage is TRBV28 and J usage is TRBJ1-6; D remains ambiguous. The CDR3 spans 14 residues. The germline gives CDR1 MDHEN, CDR2 SYDVKM. Trimming cost V 8 bases and J 8 bases, with 16 bases left between them. The CDR3 loop is CASGSTGWHSPLHF. The CDR3 bases are TGTGCCAGCGGATCGACTGGGTGGCATTCACCCCTCCACTTT.

The rearrangement joins TRBV7-2 to TRBJ1-4, with D uncertain. V was clipped by 3 bases and J by 14 bases, with 22 bases between them. CDR1 and CDR2 from the germline V gene are SGHTA and FQGNSA. This CDR3 contains 15 residues. Written as DNA, the CDR3 is TGTGCCAGCAGCTTCCTCGGCGGCAGGACGAAATATCTGTTTTTT. Translation gives CASSFLGGRTKYLFF.

The chain recombines TRBV6-1 with TRBJ2-5, with 8 bases aligning to TRBD1. There are 13 residues in the CDR3. Germline V gene sequence: CDR1 MNHNS, CDR2 SASEGT. V trimming: 6 bases; J trimming: 3 bases; junction bases outside the gene matches: 3. The CDR3 here is CASRGTGEETQYF. CDR3 in DNA: TGTGCCAGCAGGGGGACAGGCGAAGAGACCCAGTACTTC.

This clonotype was seen more than once but under ten times. CDR3 nucleotides: TGTGCCATAAGCGGTACCGAAGATACGCAGTATTTT. Residues: CAISGTEDTQYF. The chain employs TRBV10-3 and TRBJ2-3; possibly TRBD2 for D (5 bases). The V gene lost 9 bases and the J gene lost 5 bases, with 12 bases spanning the gap. Germline loops: CDR1 ENHRY, CDR2 SYGVKD. This CDR3 is 12 amino acids long.

The rearrangement joins TRBV7-7 to TRBJ2-2; D is uncertain. The germline V gene has CDR1 SSHAT and CDR2 FNYEAQ (reference sequence). V lost 5 bases to trimming and J lost 6 bases, with 10 bases between them. The CDR3 has 13 amino acids. CDR3 sequence: CASSRPPPGELFF. The DNA of the CDR3 is TGTGCCAGCAGCCGACCACCTCCCGGGGAGCTGTTTTTT.

The gene calls are TRBV7-2 and TRBJ2-7, with a possible D match to TRBD1 (5 bases). CDR3 length: 15 residues. V lost 1 base and J lost 0, with 10 bases in between. In germline, CDR1 is SGHTA, CDR2 FQGNSA. The CDR3 DNA is TGTGCCAGCAGCTTAGATTGGACACTCTCCTACGAGCAGTACTTC. Its translation is CASSLDWTLSYEQYF.

The chain uses TRBV4-3 and TRBJ2-3; 12 bases map to TRBD2. This CDR3 is 16 amino acids long. Germline V lookup: CDR1 LGHNA, CDR2 YSLEER. Trimming cost V 3 bases and J 4 bases; bases outside gene matches: 5. CDR3 region: CASSHKLAGGADTQYF. CDR3 nucleotides: TGCGCCAGCAGCCACAAACTAGCGGGAGGCGCAGATACGCAGTATTTT.

V usage is TRBV19 and J usage is TRBJ2-3; the match to TRBD1 covers 9 bases. This CDR3 spans 14 amino acids. After removal of 6 bases from V and 4 bases from J, the junction contained 5 bases not matched to a gene. Germline V lookup: CDR1 LNHDA, CDR2 SQIVND (reference sequence). This CDR3 reads CASRDRGRADTQYF. Here the CDR3 DNA reads TGTGCCAGTAGAGACAGGGGGAGGGCAGATACGCAGTATTTT.

This clonotype was counted a few times. The chain carries TRBV10-3 and TRBJ2-5; 7 positions agree with TRBD1. Germline V gene sequence: CDR1 ENHRY, CDR2 SYGVKD. The CDR3 runs 15 residues. Trimming removed 8 bases from V and 3 bases from J; junction bases left unmatched: 12. CDR3 amino acids: CAIRTTGQAEETQYF. The CDR3 bases are TGTGCCATCCGTACCACAGGACAGGCGGAAGAGACCCAGTACTTC.

The V and J genes are TRBV6-1 and TRBJ2-3; maybe TRBD2 (5 bases). V was pared by 6 bases and J by 0 bases, with 10 bases between. The CDR3 sequence is 14 residues long. The germline V gene encodes CDR1 MNHNS and CDR2 SASEGT. This chain's CDR3 is CASSSQRSTDTQYF. In DNA form, the CDR3 reads TGTGCCAGCAGCTCCCAGCGGAGCACAGATACGCAGTATTTT.

CDR3 DNA sequence: TGTGCCAGCAGCTTAGCGACCGGTCGGAACAGCGGCGGGGAGCTGTTTTTT. Its translation: CASSLATGRNSGGELFF. The chain couples TRBV7-2 to TRBJ2-2, with D possibly matching TRBD2 (5 bases). V was clipped by 0 bases and J by 7 bases, with 18 bases between them. Germline loops: CDR1 SGHTA, CDR2 FQGNSA. The CDR3 has 17 residues.

The chain carries TRBV21-1 and TRBJ2-3; TRBD2 reflects the table's D call only, with no check against the DNA. TRBV21-1 constitutes a pseudogene. The CDR3 loop spans 14 amino acids. As DNA, the CDR3 is TGTGCCAGCCACTGGGACTCCCGCACAGATACGCAGTATTTT. It specifies CASHWDSRTDTQYF.

This chain joins TRBV7-8 and TRBJ2-2; D uncertain. This CDR3 contains 16 residues. Germline lookup yields CDR1 SGHVS and CDR2 FQNEAQ. Trimming shortened V by 2 bases and J by 0 bases, and 10 bases separated the two germline ends. The CDR3 spells CASSLNWPANTGELFF. CDR3 DNA: TGTGCCAGCAGCTTAAATTGGCCAGCGAACACCGGGGAGCTGTTTTTT.

This clonotype was observed a handful of times. The chain has TRBV7-3 and TRBJ2-2, with 8 bases matching TRBD2. Germline lookup yields CDR1 SGHTA and CDR2 FQGTGA. V dropped 5 bases and J dropped 5; count of bases not matched to a gene: 10. The CDR3 has 16 amino acids. The CDR3 bases are TGTGCCAGCAGCCTAGGGACTAGTGGAACGACCGGGGAGCTGTTTTTT. Amino acids: CASSLGTSGTTGELFF.

V and J are TRBV28 and TRBJ1-1; possible D gene TRBD1, 6 bases. Germline V gene sequence: CDR1 MDHEN, CDR2 SYDVKM. The V gene lost 8 bases and the J gene lost 1 base, with 8 bases spanning the gap. This CDR3 contains 12 residues. CDR3 in amino acids: CASGGGNTEAFF. The CDR3 nucleotides are TGTGCCAGCGGGGGCGGGAACACTGAAGCTTTCTTT.

The sample holds a few counts of this clonotype. This chain links TRBV28 with TRBJ2-7; either TRBD1 or TRBD2 may supply D (5 bases each). Trimming shortened V by 5 bases and J by 3 bases, and 14 bases separated the two germline ends. Germline V gives CDR1 MDHEN, CDR2 SYDVKM. The CDR3 covers 14 residues. Here the CDR3 reads CASSLYRDLYEQYF. DNA of the CDR3: TGTGCCAGCAGTCTGTACCGGGACCTCTACGAGCAGTACTTC.

The V call is TRBV7-2, the J call TRBJ2-7; TRBD2 agrees at 8 bases. The CDR3 runs to 14 residues. Germline values: CDR1 SGHTA, CDR2 FQGNSA. V lost 7 bases, J lost 7 bases, and 12 bases stayed unmatched. CDR3 DNA: TGTGCCAGCAATAACGGGAGGGATGAGCGAGAGCAGTACTTC. Translating it yields CASNNGRDEREQYF. Full variable domain (remainder filled in from reference TRBV7-2 and TRBJ2-7): GAGVSQSPSNKVTEKGKDVELRCDPISGHTALYWYRQSLGQGLEFLIYFQGNSAPDKSGLPSDRFSAERTGGSVSTLTIQRTQQEDSAVYLCASNNGRDEREQYFGPGTRLTVT.

The chain has TRBV5-1 and TRBJ2-7; D possibly matches TRBD1 or TRBD2 (5 bases each). The CDR3 consists of 16 residues. From germline, CDR1 is SGHRS and CDR2 YFSETQ. Trimming cost V 4 bases and J 3 bases, with 20 bases left between them. The CDR3 DNA sequence: TGCGCCAGCAGCCCGGGGACCAGCTTGATCAACTACGAGCAGTACTTC. Amino acids: CASSPGTSLINYEQYF.

V gene TRBV20-1 combines with J gene TRBJ2-3; 7 bases line up with TRBD1. The trim removed 5 bases at V and 5 bases at J, leaving 7 bases unmatched. The CDR3 is 13 residues long. Germline-derived CDR1 and CDR2 are DFQATT and SNEGSKA (reference sequence). CDR3 DNA: TGCAGTGCTTCAACAGGGGTGGGAGATACGCAGTATTTT. It encodes CSASTGVGDTQYF.

This clonotype was observed a handful of times. The chain links TRBV20-1 to TRBJ2-5; 10 bases fit TRBD2. The CDR3 contains 15 residues. V was pared by 2 bases and J by 5 bases, with 8 bases of the junction left unmatched. Germline V gene lookup returns CDR1 DFQATT and CDR2 SNEGSKA (reference sequence). As DNA, the CDR3 is TGCAGTGCTAGAAGGCTAGCGGGGGTTCAGGAGACCCAGTACTTC. Amino acids: CSARRLAGVQETQYF.

The genes are TRBV10-3 and TRBJ1-2, with 7 positions matching TRBD1. This CDR3 contains 12 residues. CDR1 ENHRY and CDR2 SYGVKD come from the germline V gene. V was pared by 6 bases and J by 8 bases, with 6 bases of the junction left unmatched. The CDR3 is CAISRDSEGYTF. Here the CDR3 DNA reads TGTGCCATCAGCCGGGACAGCGAAGGCTACACCTTC.

The gene calls are TRBV1 and TRBJ1-2; the D segment call TRBD1 is taken from the table without a DNA check. TRBV1 constitutes a pseudogene. This CDR3 comprises 14 residues. The CDR3 nucleotides read TGCACCAGCAGCCCAACCCTTTCCGTGTCCGGCTACACCTTC. It translates to CTSSPTLSVSGYTF.

This sequence joins TRBV15 and TRBJ2-3; D ambiguous. This CDR3 comprises 13 residues. Trimming removed 2 bases from V and 1 base from J, with 4 bases in between. Germline CDR1 reads LNHNV; CDR2 reads YYDKDF (reference sequence). CDR3 residues: CATSRSGTDTQYF. Here the CDR3 DNA reads TGTGCCACCAGCAGATCCGGCACAGATACGCAGTATTTT.

The rearrangement uses TRBV29-1 and TRBJ1-1; D uncertain. The CDR3 spans 14 residues. V lost 4 bases to trimming and J lost 1 base, with 13 bases between them. The germline V gene has CDR1 SQVTM and CDR2 ANQGSEA. CDR3 nucleotide sequence: TGCAGCGTTGGGCTGGGCAGAGGGAACACTGAAGCTTTCTTT. This codes for CSVGLGRGNTEAFF.